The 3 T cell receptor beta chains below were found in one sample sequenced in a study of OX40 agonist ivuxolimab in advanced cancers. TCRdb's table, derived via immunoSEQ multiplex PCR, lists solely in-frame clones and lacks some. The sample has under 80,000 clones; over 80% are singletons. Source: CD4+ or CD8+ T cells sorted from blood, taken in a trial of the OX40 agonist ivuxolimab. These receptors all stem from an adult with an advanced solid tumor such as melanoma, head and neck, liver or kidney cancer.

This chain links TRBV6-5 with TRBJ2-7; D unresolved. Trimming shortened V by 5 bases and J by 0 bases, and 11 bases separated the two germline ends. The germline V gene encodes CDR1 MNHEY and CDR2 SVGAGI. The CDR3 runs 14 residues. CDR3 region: CASSETRLSYEQYF. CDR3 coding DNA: TGTGCCAGCAGTGAGACGCGACTCTCCTACGAGCAGTACTTC.

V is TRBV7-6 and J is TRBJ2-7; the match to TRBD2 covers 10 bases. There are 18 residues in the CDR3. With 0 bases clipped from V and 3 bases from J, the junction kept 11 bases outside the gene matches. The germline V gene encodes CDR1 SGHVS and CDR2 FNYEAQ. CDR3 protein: CASSLAGRSLAGSYEQYF. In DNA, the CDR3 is TGTGCCAGCAGCTTAGCGGGCAGGTCACTAGCGGGAAGCTACGAGCAGTACTTC.

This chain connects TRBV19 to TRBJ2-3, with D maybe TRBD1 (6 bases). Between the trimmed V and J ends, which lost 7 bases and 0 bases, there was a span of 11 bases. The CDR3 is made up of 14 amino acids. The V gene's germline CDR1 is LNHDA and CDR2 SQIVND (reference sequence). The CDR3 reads CASTQGRSTDTQYF. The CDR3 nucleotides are TGTGCCAGTACACAGGGCCGAAGCACAGATACGCAGTATTTT.